This is a list of T cell receptor beta chains from one sample in a study of cytomegalovirus exposure and HLA in healthy donors. Generated by immunoSEQ multiplex PCR, the TCRdb table keeps only in-frame clones and is missing some. The data show about 98,000 clones, more than 60% seen once. Input material: PBMCs. The receptors come from a man aged 18 to 30 in good health and CMV-seropositive. The CDR3 runs from the conserved cysteine through the conserved F or W. The D gene is left open where the match is weak. Only some rows state a clone size, as once, few, many or a class for expanded clones.

>-|TRBJ2-7|TRBV28|TRBD2
TGTGCCAGCAGTTTTGTGGCGGGAGGAGGCGAGCAGTACTTC
CASSFVAGGGEQYF
>once|TRBJ2-5|TRBV19|TRBD2
TGTGCCAGTAGCACTAGCGGGGTACAAGAGACCCAGTACTTC
CASSTSGVQETQYF
>-|TRBJ2-2|TRBV5-1|TRBD2
TGCGCCAGCAGCGATCCACGGGGGGACACCGGGGAGCTGTTTTTT
CASSDPRGDTGELFF
>few|TRBJ2-2|TRBV19|TRBD1
TGTGCCAGTAGACGGACAGGAGAAAACACCGGGGAGCTGTTTTTT
CASRRTGENTGELFF
>-|TRBJ2-7|TRBV6-5|TRBD1
TGTGCCAGCAGCCCCATGGGGACAGGGTACGAGCAGTACTTC
CASSPMGTGYEQYF
>-|TRBJ2-7|TRBV9|TRBD2
TGTGCCAGCAGCGTAGGGTTAGTCGGGCCAGGCGGGGGTTCCTACGAGCAGTACTTC
CASSVGLVGPGGGSYEQYF
>few|TRBJ1-2|TRBV29-1|-
TGCAGCGTTGAGGGTTCGCTGGGGCAAGGGTATGGCTACACCTTC
CSVEGSLGQGYGYTF
>few|TRBJ1-4|TRBV2|TRBD1
TGTGCCAGCTTGCCGGGACAGGGGGCGATTCTATCGGCAACTAATGAAAAACTGTTTTTT
CASLPGQGAILSATNEKLFF
>-|TRBJ1-2|TRBV28|-
TGTGCCAGCAGTTTAATCCAGGGAATGGATGGCTACACCTTC
CASSLIQGMDGYTF
>-|TRBJ1-1|TRBV5-1|TRBD1
TGCGCCAGCAGCTTGGGGGACAGGGGTAAAGCTTTCTTT
CASSLGDRGKAFF
>few|TRBJ2-2|TRBV27|TRBD1
TGTGCCAGCAGTCTGACTCAGGGGGATAACACCGGGGAGCTGTTTTTT
CASSLTQGDNTGELFF
>-|TRBJ2-7|TRBV19|TRBD1
TGTGCCAGTAGTACCCTGGGACAGGGTAAGGGCGAGCAGTACTTC
CASSTLGQGKGEQYF
>-|TRBJ2-7|TRBV7-8|TRBD2
TGTGCCAGCAGCCCCGGGACTAGCCAATACGAGCAGTACTTC
CASSPGTSQYEQYF
>few|TRBJ2-2|TRBV29-1|-
TGCAGCGTTGCTGACAGGCTCGGGGAGCTGTTTTTT
CSVADRLGELFF
>-|TRBJ1-2|TRBV28|-
TGTGCCAGCAGTCGATTACGGGGGGCGGGCGGCTACACCTTC
CASSRLRGAGGYTF
>-|TRBJ1-5|TRBV28|-
TGTGCCAGCACTCTTGGGCAGCGCAATCAGCCCCAGCATTTT
CASTLGQRNQPQHF
>-|TRBJ1-1|TRBV29-1|-
TGCAGCGTAGACCGGGGGGCGGGCTTGGCTTTCTTT
CSVDRGAGLAFF
>-|TRBJ1-6|TRBV11-3|-
TGTGCCAGCAGCCCCCCGGGCTGGGGCAGTTTTCATTCACCCCTCCACTTT
CASSPPGWGSFHSPLHF
>-|TRBJ2-3|TRBV9|-
TGTGCCAGCAGCGACCGGACTGCCGGTGCGCAGTATTTT
CASSDRTAGAQYF
>-|TRBJ1-5|TRBV5-8|TRBD1
TGTGCCAGCAGCTCATACGGGGACAGGAATCAGCCCCAGCATTTT
CASSSYGDRNQPQHF
>-|TRBJ1-1|TRBV28|-
TGTGCCAGCAGTGACCCGGGGGGGACTGAAGCTTTCTTT
CASSDPGGTEAFF
>-|TRBJ2-3|TRBV5-1|TRBD2
TGCGCCAGCAGCCTGGCCGCTAGCGGAGGCACAGATACGCAGTATTTT
CASSLAASGGTDTQYF
>once|TRBJ2-2|TRBV27|TRBD1
TGTGCCAGCAGTTTCTTAGGACAGGGAATAGCCGGGGAGCTGTTTTTT
CASSFLGQGIAGELFF
>-|TRBJ2-5|TRBV9|TRBD2
TGTGCCAGCAGTGTCGGGGGGGTCCAAGAGACCCAGTACTTC
CASSVGGVQETQYF
>-|TRBJ1-1|TRBV5-4|TRBD1
TGTGCCAGCAGCCTCGGACAGGGCGGGGATCTTGAAGCTTTCTTT
CASSLGQGGDLEAFF
>-|TRBJ2-1|TRBV6-6|TRBD2
TGTGCCACCAGGACTAGCGGGGGAGAAGAGCAGTTCTTC
CATRTSGGEEQFF
>-|TRBJ2-7|TRBV6-1|-
TGTGCCAGCAGTGAAGCCGCGGTCTACGAGCAGTACTTC
CASSEAAVYEQYF
>-|TRBJ2-2|TRBV19|-
TGTGCCAGTAGTATAGCCCCCGACTCGAGCGGGGAGCTGTTTTTT
CASSIAPDSSGELFF
>-|TRBJ1-1|TRBV29-1|-
TGCAGCGTTGCGGAGGGTAACACTGAAGCTTTCTTT
CSVAEGNTEAFF
>-|TRBJ2-1|TRBV4-2|TRBD2
TGTGCCAGCAGCCCCGAGGGCGGGGGGCCGGTCCCAGACAATGAGCAGTTCTTC
CASSPEGGGPVPDNEQFF
>-|TRBJ1-6|TRBV28|TRBD1
TGTGCCAGCAGTTTATTCGGTTTGTTGCGGGACAGACATAATTCACCCCTCCACTTT
CASSLFGLLRDRHNSPLHF
>once|TRBJ1-5|TRBV28|-
TGTGCCAGCAGTCCCTATGGGGGGGACAATCAGCCCCAGCATTTT
CASSPYGGDNQPQHF
>once|TRBJ2-5|TRBV7-8|TRBD2
TGTGCCAGCAGCTTAGCAGGGACTAGCGGAGAGACCCAGTACTTC
CASSLAGTSGETQYF
>once|TRBJ1-2|TRBV19|-
TGTGCCAGTAGTATCAATTCTGCACCGGGAGGCTACACCTTC
CASSINSAPGGYTF
>-|TRBJ2-2|TRBV18|-
TGTGCCAGCTCACCAAAGAGCCAGGGAGGAACCACCGGGGAGCTGTTTTTT
CASSPKSQGGTTGELFF
>-|TRBJ2-7|TRBV4-2|TRBD2
TGTGCCAGCAGCGATAGCGGGGGACTCGAGCAGTACTTC
CASSDSGGLEQYF
>-|TRBJ1-1|TRBV5-6|-
TGTGCCAGCTTTGAATCAGGGTTCTGGAACACTGAAGCTTTCTTT
CASFESGFWNTEAFF
>-|TRBJ1-5|TRBV2|TRBD1
TGTGCCAGCAGTGACCTAGGACAGGACTACAATCAGCCCCAGCATTTT
CASSDLGQDYNQPQHF
>once|TRBJ2-2|TRBV19|-
TGTGCCAGTAGTAACAGAGTTCACACCGGGGAGCTGTTTTTT
CASSNRVHTGELFF
>-|TRBJ2-7|TRBV7-8|-
TGTGCCAGCAGCTTTCGGGCCCGAGGCCAGGGATCCTACGAGCAGTACTTC
CASSFRARGQGSYEQYF
>-|TRBJ1-4|TRBV6-5|-
TGTGCCAGCAGCCCACAGGAAACGAGGAATGAAAAACTGTTTTTT
CASSPQETRNEKLFF
>-|TRBJ2-1|TRBV2|TRBD2
TGTGCCAGCAGCCCGATAGCGGGGGGCTACAATGAGCAGTTCTTC
CASSPIAGGYNEQFF